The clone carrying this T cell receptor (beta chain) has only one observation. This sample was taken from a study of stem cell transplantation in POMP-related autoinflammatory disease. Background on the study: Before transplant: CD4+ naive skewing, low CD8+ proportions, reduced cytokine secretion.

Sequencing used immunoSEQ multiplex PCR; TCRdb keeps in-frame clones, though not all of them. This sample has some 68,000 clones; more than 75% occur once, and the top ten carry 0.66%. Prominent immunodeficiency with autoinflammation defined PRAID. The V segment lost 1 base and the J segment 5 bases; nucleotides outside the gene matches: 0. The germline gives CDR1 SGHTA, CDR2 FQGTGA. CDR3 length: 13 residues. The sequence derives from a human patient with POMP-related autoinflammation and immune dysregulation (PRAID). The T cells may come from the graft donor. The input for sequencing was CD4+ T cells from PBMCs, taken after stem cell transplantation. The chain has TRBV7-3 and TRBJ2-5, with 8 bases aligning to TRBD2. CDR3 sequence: CASSLSGGETQYF. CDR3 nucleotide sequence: TGTGCCAGCAGCTTAAGCGGGGGGGAGACCCAGTACTTC.